The sequence of this T cell receptor beta chain was determined in a study of T cell responses to AZD1222 COVID-19 vaccine. The assay was immunoSEQ multiplex PCR, and TCRdb's table has in-frame clones only and misses some. The table includes 100,000 to 150,000 clones, 80% to 90% detected once. V shed 11 bases and J 2 bases; nucleotides not matched to a gene: 10. CDR3 length: 14 residues. Germline CDR1 MDHEN, CDR2 SYDVKM. Here the sequenced sample was peripheral blood, taken on day 0 of AZD1222 vaccination. This TCR came from an adult in good health. The chain links TRBV28 to TRBJ2-5; TRBD2 agrees at 8 bases. The DNA for the CDR3 is TGTGCCTGCACGGGGGGGGCCACTCAAGAGACCCAGTACTTC. It yields the protein CACTGGATQETQYF.